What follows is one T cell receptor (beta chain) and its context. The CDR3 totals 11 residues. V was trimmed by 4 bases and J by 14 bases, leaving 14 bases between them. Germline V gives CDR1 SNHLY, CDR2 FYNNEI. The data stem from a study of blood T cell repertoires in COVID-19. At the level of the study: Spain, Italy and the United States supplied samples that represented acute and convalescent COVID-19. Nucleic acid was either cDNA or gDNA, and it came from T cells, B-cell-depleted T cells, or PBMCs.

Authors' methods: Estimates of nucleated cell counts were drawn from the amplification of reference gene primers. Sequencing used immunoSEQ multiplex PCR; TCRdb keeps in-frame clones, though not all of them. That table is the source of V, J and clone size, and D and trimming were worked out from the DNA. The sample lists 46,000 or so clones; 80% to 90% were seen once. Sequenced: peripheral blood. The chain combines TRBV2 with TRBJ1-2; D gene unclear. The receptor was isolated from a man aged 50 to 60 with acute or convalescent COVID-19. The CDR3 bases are TGTGCCAGCAGTGGTTTGACGGCGGCAACCTTC. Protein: CASSGLTAATF.